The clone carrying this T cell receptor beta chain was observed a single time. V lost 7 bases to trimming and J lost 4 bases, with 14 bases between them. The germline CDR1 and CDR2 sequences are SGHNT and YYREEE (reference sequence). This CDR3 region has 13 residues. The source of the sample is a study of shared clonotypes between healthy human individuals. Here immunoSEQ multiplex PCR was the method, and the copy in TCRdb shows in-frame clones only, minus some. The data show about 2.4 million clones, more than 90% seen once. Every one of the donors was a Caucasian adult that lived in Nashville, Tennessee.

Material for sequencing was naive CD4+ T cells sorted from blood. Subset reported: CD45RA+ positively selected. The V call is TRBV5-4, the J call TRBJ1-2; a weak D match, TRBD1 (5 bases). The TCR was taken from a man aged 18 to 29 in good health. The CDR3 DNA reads TGTGCCAGCCGAGGGCCGGGGCGCTATGGCTACACCTTC. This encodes CASRGPGRYGYTF.